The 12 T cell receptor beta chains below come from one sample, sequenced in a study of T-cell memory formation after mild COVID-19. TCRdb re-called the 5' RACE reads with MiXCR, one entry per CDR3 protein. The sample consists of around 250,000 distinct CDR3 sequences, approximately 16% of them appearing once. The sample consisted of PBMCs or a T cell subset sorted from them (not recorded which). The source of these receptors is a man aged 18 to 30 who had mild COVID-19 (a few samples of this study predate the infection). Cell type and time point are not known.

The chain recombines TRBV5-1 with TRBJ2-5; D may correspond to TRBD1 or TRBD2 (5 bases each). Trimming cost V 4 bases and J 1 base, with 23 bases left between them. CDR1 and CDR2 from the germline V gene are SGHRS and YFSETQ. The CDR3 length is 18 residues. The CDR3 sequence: CASSTTTGDPRGQETQYF. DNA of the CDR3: TGCGCCAGCAGCACGACCACCGGGGACCCAAGGGGCCAAGAGACCCAGTACTTC.

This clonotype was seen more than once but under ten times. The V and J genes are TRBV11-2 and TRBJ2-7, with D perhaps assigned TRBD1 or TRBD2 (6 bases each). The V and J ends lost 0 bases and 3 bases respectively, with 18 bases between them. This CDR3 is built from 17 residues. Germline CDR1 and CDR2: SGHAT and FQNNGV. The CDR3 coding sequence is TGTGCCAGCAGCTTAGATCTGGTGAACCGGGGGCTCTACGAGCAGTACGTC. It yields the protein CASSLDLVNRGLYEQYV.

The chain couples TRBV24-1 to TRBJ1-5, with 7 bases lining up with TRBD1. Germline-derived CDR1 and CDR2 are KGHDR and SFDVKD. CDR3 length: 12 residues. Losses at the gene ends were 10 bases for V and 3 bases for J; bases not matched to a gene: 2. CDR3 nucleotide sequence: TGTGCCACAGGACAGGACAATCAGCCCCAGCATTTT. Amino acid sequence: CATGQDNQPQHF.

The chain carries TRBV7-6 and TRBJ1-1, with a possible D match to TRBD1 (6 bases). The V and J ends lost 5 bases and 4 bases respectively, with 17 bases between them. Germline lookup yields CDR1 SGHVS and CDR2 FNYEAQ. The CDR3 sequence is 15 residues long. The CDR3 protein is CASSGGPDRITEAFF. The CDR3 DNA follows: TGTGCCAGCAGCGGGGGCCCAGACAGGATCACTGAAGCTTTCTTT.

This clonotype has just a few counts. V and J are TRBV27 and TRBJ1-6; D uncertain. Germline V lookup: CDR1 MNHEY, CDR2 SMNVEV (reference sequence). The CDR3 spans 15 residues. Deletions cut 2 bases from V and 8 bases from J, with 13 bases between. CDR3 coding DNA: TGTGCCAGCAGTTTACGTGGTGGCATGGATTCACCCCTCCACTTT. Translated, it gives CASSLRGGMDSPLHF.

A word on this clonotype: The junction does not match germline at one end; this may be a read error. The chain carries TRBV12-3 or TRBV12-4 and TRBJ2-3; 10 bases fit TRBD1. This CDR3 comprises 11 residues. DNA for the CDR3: TGTGCCAGCAGAACCGGGACAGGGGAGTGTTTT. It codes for CASRTGTGECF.

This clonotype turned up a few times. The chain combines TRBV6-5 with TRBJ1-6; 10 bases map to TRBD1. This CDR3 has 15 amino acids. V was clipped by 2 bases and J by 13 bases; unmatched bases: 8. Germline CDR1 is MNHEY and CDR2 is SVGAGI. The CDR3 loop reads CASSYGGTGARPLHF. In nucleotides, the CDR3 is TGTGCCAGCAGTTACGGAGGGACAGGGGCACGTCCCCTCCACTTT.

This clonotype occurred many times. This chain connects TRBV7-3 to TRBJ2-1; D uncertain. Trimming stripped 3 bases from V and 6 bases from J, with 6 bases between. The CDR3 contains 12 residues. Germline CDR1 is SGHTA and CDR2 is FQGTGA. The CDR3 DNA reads TGTGCCAGCAGCTTTCTTTTCAATGAGCAGTTCTTC. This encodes CASSFLFNEQFF.

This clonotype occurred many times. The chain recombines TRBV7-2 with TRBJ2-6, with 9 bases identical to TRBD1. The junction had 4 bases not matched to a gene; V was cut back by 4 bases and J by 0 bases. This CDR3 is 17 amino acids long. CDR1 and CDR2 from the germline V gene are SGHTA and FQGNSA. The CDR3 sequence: CASSWGQGLSGANVLTF. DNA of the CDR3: TGTGCCAGCAGCTGGGGACAGGGACTCTCTGGGGCCAACGTCCTGACTTTC.

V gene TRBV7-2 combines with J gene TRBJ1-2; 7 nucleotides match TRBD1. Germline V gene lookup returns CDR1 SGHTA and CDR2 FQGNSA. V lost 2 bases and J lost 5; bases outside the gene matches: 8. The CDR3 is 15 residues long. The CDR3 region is CASSLQGDPWYGYTF. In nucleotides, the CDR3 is TGTGCCAGCAGCTTACAGGGGGATCCTTGGTATGGCTACACCTTC.

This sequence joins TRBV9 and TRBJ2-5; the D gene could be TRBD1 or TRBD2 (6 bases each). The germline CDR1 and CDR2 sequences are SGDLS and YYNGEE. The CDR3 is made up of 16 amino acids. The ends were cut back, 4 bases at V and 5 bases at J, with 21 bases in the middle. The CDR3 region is CASSPRSSGAGETQYF. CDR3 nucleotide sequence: TGTGCCAGCAGCCCGCGTTCCTCAGGGGCGGGGGAGACCCAGTACTTC.

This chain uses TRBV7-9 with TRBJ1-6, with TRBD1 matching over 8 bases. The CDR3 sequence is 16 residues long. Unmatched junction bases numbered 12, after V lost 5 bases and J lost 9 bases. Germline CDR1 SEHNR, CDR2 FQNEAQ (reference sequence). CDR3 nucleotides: TGTGCCAGCAGCGCACAGGGGGAAGGGGGAAGTTCACCCCTCCACTTT. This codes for CASSAQGEGGSSPLHF.